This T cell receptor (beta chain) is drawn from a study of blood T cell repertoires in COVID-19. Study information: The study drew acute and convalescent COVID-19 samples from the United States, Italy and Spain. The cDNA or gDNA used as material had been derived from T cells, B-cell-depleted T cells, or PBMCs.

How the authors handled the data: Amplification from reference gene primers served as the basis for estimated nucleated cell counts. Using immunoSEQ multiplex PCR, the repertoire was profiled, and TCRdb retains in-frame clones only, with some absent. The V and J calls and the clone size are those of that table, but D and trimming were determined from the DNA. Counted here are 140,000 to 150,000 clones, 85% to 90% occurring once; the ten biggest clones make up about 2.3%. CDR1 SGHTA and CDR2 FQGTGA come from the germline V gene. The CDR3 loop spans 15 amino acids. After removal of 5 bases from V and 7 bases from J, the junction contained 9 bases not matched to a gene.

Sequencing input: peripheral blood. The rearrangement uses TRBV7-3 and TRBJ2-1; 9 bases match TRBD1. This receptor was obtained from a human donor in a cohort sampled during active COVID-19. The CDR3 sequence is CASSTSTGGGNEQFF. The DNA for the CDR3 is TGTGCCAGCAGCACGTCGACAGGGGGTGGGAATGAGCAGTTCTTC. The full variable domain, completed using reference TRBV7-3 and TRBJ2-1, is GAGVSQTPSNKVTEKGKYVELRCDPISGHTALYWYRQSLGQGPEFLIYFQGTGAADDSGLPNDRFFAVRPEGSVSTLKIQRTERGDSAVYLCASSTSTGGGNEQFFGPGTRLTVL.